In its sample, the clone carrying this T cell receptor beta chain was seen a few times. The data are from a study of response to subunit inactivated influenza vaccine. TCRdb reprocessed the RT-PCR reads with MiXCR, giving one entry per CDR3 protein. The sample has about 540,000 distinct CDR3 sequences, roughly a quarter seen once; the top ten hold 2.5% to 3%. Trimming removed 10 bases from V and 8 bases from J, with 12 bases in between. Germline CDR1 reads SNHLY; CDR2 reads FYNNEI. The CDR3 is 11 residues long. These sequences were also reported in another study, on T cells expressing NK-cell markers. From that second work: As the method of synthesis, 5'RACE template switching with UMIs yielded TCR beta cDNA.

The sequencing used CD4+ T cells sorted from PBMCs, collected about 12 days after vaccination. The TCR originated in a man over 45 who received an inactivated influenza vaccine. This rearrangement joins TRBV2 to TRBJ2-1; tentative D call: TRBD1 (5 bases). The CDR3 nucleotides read TGTGCCACCGGCCAGGGCTATGAGCAGTTCTTC. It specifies CATGQGYEQFF.